This T cell receptor (beta chain) was captured by sequencing in a study of PD-1 blockade in classical Hodgkin lymphoma. Time point given: cycle 4 day 1 (C4D1), after 6 weeks of nivolumab. Brentuximab vedotin exposure varied, and every patient relapsed after autologous stem cell transplantation. Magnetic negative selection purified CD4+ T cells from thawed PBMCs. Using immunoSEQ multiplex PCR, the repertoire was profiled, and TCRdb retains in-frame clones only, with some absent. The table lists about 32,000 clones, roughly 90% of them singletons. Germline V CDR1 and CDR2: MNHEY, SMNVEV (reference sequence). Losses at the gene ends were 8 bases for V and 6 bases for J; bases not matched to a gene: 16. The CDR3 sequence is 17 residues long.

The V call is TRBV27, the J call TRBJ1-4; 9 positions match TRBD1. The input for sequencing was CD4+ T cells from blood, taken before the fourth cycle of nivolumab. The source is a human donor with classical Hodgkin lymphoma. CDR3 loop: CASHPVFVRTGDEKLFF. CDR3 in DNA: TGTGCCAGCCACCCCGTGTTTGTCAGGACAGGGGATGAAAAACTGTTTTTT.